Presented here are 9 T cell receptor beta chains from one specimen sequenced in a study of cytomegalovirus exposure and HLA in healthy donors. 13 Jbeta primers and 60 Vbeta primers were used for the PCR. Sequencing was performed with immunoSEQ multiplex PCR; in TCRdb, only in-frame clones are kept and a portion is missing. Of 150,000 to 200,000 clones listed, roughly 71% are singletons. Material: PBMCs. The receptors stem from a woman aged 45-65 years in good health and CMV-seropositive.

V is TRBV11-2 and J is TRBJ2-1; TRBD1 matches 8 bases. The V segment lost 3 bases and the J segment 4 bases; nucleotides outside the gene matches: 5. The germline V gene encodes CDR1 SGHAT and CDR2 FQNNGV. The CDR3 has 15 amino acids. CDR3 region: CASSFTGGSYNEQFF. As DNA, the CDR3 is TGTGCCAGCAGCTTTACAGGGGGTAGTTACAATGAGCAGTTCTTC.

Concerning this clone: The same CDR3 arises from other DNA sequences in this sample as well. V and J are TRBV5-1 and TRBJ2-1, with 12 bases aligning to TRBD2. CDR1 SGHRS and CDR2 YFSETQ come from the germline V gene. The CDR3 sequence is 15 residues long. J lost 7 bases, V lost 2 bases, and 4 bases had no gene match. The CDR3 reads CASSLLAGGGNEQFF. The CDR3 bases are TGCGCCAGCAGCTTACTAGCGGGGGGTGGAAATGAGCAGTTCTTC.

About this clone: This specimen includes other DNA sequences encoding the same CDR3. This sequence joins TRBV29-1 and TRBJ1-1; 7 bases fit TRBD1. V dropped 4 bases and J dropped 1; count of bases not matched to a gene: 0. Per germline, CDR1 SQVTM and CDR2 ANQGSEA. CDR3 length equals 12 residues. The CDR3 DNA reads as TGCAGCGTTGGACAGGGGAACACTGAAGCTTTCTTT. Protein sequence: CSVGQGNTEAFF. Together with reference TRBV29-1 and TRBJ1-1, the CDR3 gives the full variable domain: SAVISQKPSRDICQRGTSLTIQCQVDSQVTMMFWYRQQPGQSLTLIATANQGSEATYESGFVIDKFPISRPNLTFSTLTVSNMSPEDSSIYLCSVGQGNTEAFFGQGTRLTVV.

This clone was picked up a small number of times. The chain uses TRBV19 and TRBJ1-1; 7 positions agree with TRBD1. The germline V gene has CDR1 LNHDA and CDR2 SQIVND (reference sequence). Trimming took 0 bases from V and 0 from J; bases not matched to a gene: 4. This CDR3 contains 16 residues. The CDR3 here is CASSIDRGTVNTEAFF. The CDR3 region has the DNA TGTGCCAGTAGTATAGATCGGGGGACAGTGAACACTGAAGCTTTCTTT.

J is TRBJ2-3 and V is TRBV7-9, with D uncertain. The CDR3 extends over 12 amino acids. Deletions cut 5 bases from V and 11 bases from J, with 14 bases between. The germline CDR1 and CDR2 sequences are SEHNR and FQNEAQ (reference sequence). The CDR3 loop is CASSLTNIEQYF. The CDR3 DNA reads as TGTGCCAGCAGCCTGACAAATATAGAGCAGTATTTT.

V and J are TRBV15 and TRBJ1-5; D is perhaps TRBD1 (6 bases). CDR1 and CDR2 (germline): LNHNV, YYDKDF (reference sequence). Trimming removed 0 bases from V and 3 bases from J, with 9 bases in between. The CDR3 contains 15 residues. The CDR3 sequence is CATSRDRGHNQPQHF. The CDR3 DNA follows: TGTGCCACCAGCAGAGATCGGGGACACAATCAGCCCCAGCATTTT.

V gene TRBV19 combines with J gene TRBJ1-6, with D unresolved. With 5 bases removed from V and 9 bases from J, the gap between germline ends came to 11 bases. Germline V gene data show CDR1 as LNHDA and CDR2 as SQIVND (reference sequence). The CDR3 spans 13 residues. The CDR3 reads CASSVTAASPLHF. CDR3 nucleotides: TGTGCCAGTAGTGTAACCGCGGCTTCACCCCTCCACTTT. The whole variable domain, remainder taken from reference TRBV19 and TRBJ1-6, is DGGITQSPKYLFRKEGQNVTLSCEQNLNHDAMYWYRQDPGQGLRLIYYSQIVNDFQKGDIAEGYSVSREKKESFPLTVTSAQKNPTAFYLCASSVTAASPLHFGNGTRLTVT.

DNA for the CDR3: TGTGCCAGCAGTGAAGCGCTTCTTTCAGGGATCAGCACAGATACGCAGTATTTT. The encoded protein is CASSEALLSGISTDTQYF. The rearrangement links TRBV6-1 to TRBJ2-3; D is perhaps TRBD1 (5 bases). The CDR3 has 18 amino acids. The V end was cut by 0 bases, the J end by 0 bases, with 16 bases between. Per germline, CDR1 MNHNS and CDR2 SASEGT.

The chain carries TRBV5-1 and TRBJ1-6; TRBD1 matches 7 bases. Unmatched junction bases numbered 7, after V lost 0 bases and J lost 10 bases. Germline CDR1 reads SGHRS; CDR2 reads YFSETQ. The CDR3 has 15 residues. CDR3 sequence reads: CASSLEGASRSPLHF. The CDR3 nucleotides are TGCGCCAGCAGCTTGGAGGGGGCGTCACGATCACCCCTCCACTTT.